This TCR beta chain was profiled in a study of cytomegalovirus exposure and HLA in healthy donors. V dropped 4 bases and J dropped 5; count of bases not matched to a gene: 11. Germline V gene sequence: CDR1 MNHNS, CDR2 SASEGT. CDR3 length: 17 residues. Study outcomes and limitations: As a later analysis revealed, the rate of TCR association differed by HLA locus, with DRB1 most and HLA-C fewest. In an earlier analysis, in 620 or so donors, most V segments appeared productive either ~87% or ~30% of the time. V- and J-gene trimming in TCR beta was tied to a missense DCLRE1C variant by an analysis performed later. Follow-up analysis seemed to connect common viral pathogens with several of the most significant clusters identified.

PCR was performed using 60 Vbeta and 13 Jbeta primers. Data came from immunoSEQ multiplex PCR; TCRdb stores just in-frame clones and leaves some out. The sample lists about 160,000 clones, roughly 85% occurring once. About this clone itself: Its specificity is not known.

The sequence derives from a middle-aged man in good health and CMV-seronegative. Sequencing used PBMCs. The rearrangement uses TRBV6-1 and TRBJ1-6; 7 bases match TRBD1. The CDR3 DNA reads TGTGCCAGCAGTGGACAACCGGGACAGATGAATAATTCACCCCTCCACTTT. Translation: CASSGQPGQMNNSPLHF.